This T cell receptor (beta chain) appears in the sequencing data of a study of shared clonotypes between healthy human individuals. The CDR3 contains 13 residues. In germline, CDR1 is GTSNPN, CDR2 SVGIG (reference sequence). V lost 0 bases and J lost 5, with 10 bases in between. Using immunoSEQ multiplex PCR, the repertoire was profiled, and TCRdb retains in-frame clones only, with some absent. The sample shows over 1.5 million clones, approximately 98% of them seen only once. This clone was seen a single time. The TCR comes from a man aged 25-40 years in good health. The chain uses TRBV30 and TRBJ1-2; D might be TRBD1 (5 bases). The material sequenced was naive CD4+ T cells sorted from blood. Described subset: CD45RA+ positively selected. This CDR3 reads CAWSVQAPYGYTF. CDR3 in DNA: TGTGCCTGGAGTGTACAGGCACCATATGGCTACACCTTC.